The rows below give T cell receptor beta chains drawn from one sample of a study of cytomegalovirus exposure and HLA in healthy donors. Sequenced by immunoSEQ multiplex PCR; TCRdb stores in-frame clones only, minus some. The sample has some 130,000 clones; around four fifths are singletons. Material for sequencing was PBMCs. Receptors were obtained from a woman aged 50 to 65 in good health and CMV-seropositive. The CDR3 runs from the conserved cysteine through the conserved F or W. A D gene is named only where the DNA matches it firmly. Size tells how often a clone was seen (once, few, many) or the class of an expanded clone, and some rows leave it out.

v_gene	d_gene	j_gene	abundance	CDR3aa	CDR3nt
TRBV7-9	.	TRBJ2-2	.	CASSLNRHWGRNTGELFF	TGTGCCAGCAGCCTAAACCGACATTGGGGGCGGAACACCGGGGAGCTGTTTTTT
TRBV5-6	.	TRBJ2-2	.	CASSPDQGNLNTGELFF	TGTGCCAGCAGCCCTGACCAGGGGAACCTAAACACCGGGGAGCTGTTTTTT
TRBV18	TRBD1	TRBJ2-5	.	CASSPLYRGETQYF	TGTGCCAGCTCACCACTTTACAGGGGAGAGACCCAGTACTTC
TRBV5-4	TRBD1	TRBJ1-1	.	CASSYDRGEAFF	TGTGCCAGCAGTTACGACAGGGGCGAAGCTTTCTTT
TRBV30	.	TRBJ1-4	.	CAWAGNPKGEKLFF	TGTGCCTGGGCCGGGAACCCCAAAGGTGAAAAACTGTTTTTT
TRBV7-3	.	TRBJ2-2	.	CASSPRGSGNTGELFF	TGTGCCAGCAGCCCTCGTGGCAGTGGGAACACCGGGGAGCTGTTTTTT
TRBV9	.	TRBJ1-1	.	CASSVGGGSRVGAFF	TGTGCCAGCAGCGTAGGGGGGGGATCGCGAGTCGGGGCTTTCTTT
TRBV12-5	TRBD2	TRBJ2-1	once	CASGLAGGPRNEQFF	TGTGCTAGTGGCCTAGCGGGGGGGCCTAGAAATGAGCAGTTCTTC
TRBV7-9	TRBD2	TRBJ2-7	.	CASSLMGGSDEQYF	TGTGCCAGCAGCTTAATGGGCGGGAGCGACGAGCAGTACTTC
TRBV28	TRBD1	TRBJ2-6	.	CASNRAGTDPIASGANVLTF	TGTGCCAGCAACCGAGCCGGGACAGACCCCATTGCATCTGGGGCCAACGTCCTGACTTTC
TRBV7-3	TRBD1	TRBJ2-1	.	CASSLTSYRDRYNEQFF	TGTGCCAGCAGCTTAACTTCTTACCGGGACAGATACAATGAGCAGTTCTTC
TRBV7-2	.	TRBJ1-1	.	CASSLYTEAFF	TGTGCCAGCAGCCTCTACACTGAAGCTTTCTTT
TRBV6-6	.	TRBJ1-5	.	CASSSDSYNQPQHF	TGTGCCAGCAGCTCTGACAGCTACAATCAGCCCCAGCATTTT
TRBV9	.	TRBJ2-7	once	CASSADRGEQYF	TGTGCCAGCAGCGCTGACAGAGGCGAGCAGTACTTC
TRBV5-1	.	TRBJ2-7	.	CASSLGAGNSYEQYF	TGCGCCAGCAGCTTGGGGGCAGGGAACTCCTACGAGCAGTACTTC
TRBV29-1	TRBD2	TRBJ2-1	.	CSVEDPRSTSGKYNEQFF	TGCAGCGTTGAAGATCCCCGCTCGACTAGCGGGAAATACAATGAGCAGTTCTTC